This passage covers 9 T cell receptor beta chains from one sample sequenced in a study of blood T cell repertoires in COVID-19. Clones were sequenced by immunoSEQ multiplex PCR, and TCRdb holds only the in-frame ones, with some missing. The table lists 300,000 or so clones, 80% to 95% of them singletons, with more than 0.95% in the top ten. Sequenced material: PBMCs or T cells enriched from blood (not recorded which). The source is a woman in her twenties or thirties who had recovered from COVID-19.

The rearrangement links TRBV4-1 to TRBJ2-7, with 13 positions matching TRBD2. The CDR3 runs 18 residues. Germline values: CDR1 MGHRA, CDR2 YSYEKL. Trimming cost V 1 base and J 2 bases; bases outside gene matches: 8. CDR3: CASSQATGTSGATYEQYF. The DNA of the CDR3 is TGCGCCAGCAGCCAAGCGACCGGGACTAGCGGGGCTACCTACGAGCAGTACTTC.

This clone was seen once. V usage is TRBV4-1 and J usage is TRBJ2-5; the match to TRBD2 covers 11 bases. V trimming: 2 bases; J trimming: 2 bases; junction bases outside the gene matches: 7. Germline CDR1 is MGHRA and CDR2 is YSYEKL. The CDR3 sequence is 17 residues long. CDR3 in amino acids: CASSQPPGLAEQETQYF. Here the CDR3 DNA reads TGCGCCAGCAGCCAACCCCCGGGACTAGCGGAGCAAGAGACCCAGTACTTC.

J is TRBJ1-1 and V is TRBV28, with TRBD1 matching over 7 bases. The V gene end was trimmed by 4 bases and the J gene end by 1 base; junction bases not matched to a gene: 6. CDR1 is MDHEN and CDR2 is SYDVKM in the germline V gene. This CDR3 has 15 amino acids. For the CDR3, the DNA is TGTGCCAGCAGTTCGGCCGGGGACAGGAACACTGAAGCTTTCTTT. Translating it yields CASSSAGDRNTEAFF.

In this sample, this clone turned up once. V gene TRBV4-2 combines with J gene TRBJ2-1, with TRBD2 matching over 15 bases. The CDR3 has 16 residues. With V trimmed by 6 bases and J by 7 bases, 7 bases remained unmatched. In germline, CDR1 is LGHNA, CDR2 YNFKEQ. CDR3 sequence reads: CASSHAGTSGGNEQFF. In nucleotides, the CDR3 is TGTGCCAGCAGTCACGCCGGGACTAGCGGGGGGAATGAGCAGTTCTTC.

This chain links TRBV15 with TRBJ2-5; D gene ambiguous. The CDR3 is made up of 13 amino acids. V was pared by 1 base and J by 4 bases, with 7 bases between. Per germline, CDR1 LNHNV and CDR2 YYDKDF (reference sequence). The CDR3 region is CATSRALRETQYF. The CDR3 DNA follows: TGTGCCACCAGCAGAGCTCTCAGAGAGACCCAGTACTTC.

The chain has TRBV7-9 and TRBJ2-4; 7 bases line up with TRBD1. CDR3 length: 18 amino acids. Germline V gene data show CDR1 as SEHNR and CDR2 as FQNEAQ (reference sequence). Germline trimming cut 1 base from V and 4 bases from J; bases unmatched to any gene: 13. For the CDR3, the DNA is TGTGCCAGCAGCTTAGGAACTCTTTCCGGGACAGTAAAAAACATTCAGTACTTC. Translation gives CASSLGTLSGTVKNIQYF.

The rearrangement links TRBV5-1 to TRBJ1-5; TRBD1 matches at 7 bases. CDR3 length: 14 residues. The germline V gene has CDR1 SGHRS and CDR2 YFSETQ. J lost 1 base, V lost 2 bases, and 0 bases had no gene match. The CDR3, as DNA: TGCGCCAGCAGCTTACAGGGGAGCAATCAGCCCCAGCATTTT. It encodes CASSLQGSNQPQHF.

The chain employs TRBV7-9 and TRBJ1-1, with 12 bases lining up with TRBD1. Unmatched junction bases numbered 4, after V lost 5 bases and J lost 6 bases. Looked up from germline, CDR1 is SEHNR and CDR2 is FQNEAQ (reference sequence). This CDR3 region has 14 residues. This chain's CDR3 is CASSTGQGAAEAFF. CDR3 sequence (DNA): TGTGCCAGCAGCACGGGACAGGGGGCGGCTGAAGCTTTCTTT. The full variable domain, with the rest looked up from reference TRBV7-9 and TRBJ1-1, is DTGVSQNPRHKITKRGQNVTFRCDPISEHNRLYWYRQTLGQGPEFLTYFQNEAQLEKSRLLSDRFSAERPKGSFSTLEIQRTEQGDSAMYLCASSTGQGAAEAFFGQGTRLTVV.

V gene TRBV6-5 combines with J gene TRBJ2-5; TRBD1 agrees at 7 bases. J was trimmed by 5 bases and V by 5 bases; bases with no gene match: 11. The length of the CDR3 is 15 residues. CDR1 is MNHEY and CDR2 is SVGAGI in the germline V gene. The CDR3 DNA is TGTGCCAGCAGTACCAGACAGGGTTCGATTGAGACCCAGTACTTC. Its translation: CASSTRQGSIETQYF.